What follows describes a single T cell receptor beta chain. Antigen: not known. The source of the sample is a study of Siglec-9 on CD8 T cells in melanoma. Notes on the study in general: An effector memory CD8+ T-cell subset seemingly accumulating in melanoma was reportedly marked and regulated by Siglec-9.

With V trimmed by 1 base and J by 2 bases, 3 bases remained unmatched. CDR1 and CDR2 from the germline V gene are SGHTA and FQGTGA. There are 16 residues in the CDR3. Only in-frame clones appear in the TCRdb table, and some are missing; sequencing was by immunoSEQ multiplex PCR. The sample contains 30,000 to 45,000 clones, roughly 84% of which appear only once. This clonotype was sampled from a human donor in good health. The specimen sequenced was Siglec-9- CD8+ T cells sorted from blood. The chain combines TRBV7-3 with TRBJ2-5; 11 bases are a match to TRBD2. CDR3 sequence reads: CASSLMASGGQETQYF. Here the CDR3 DNA reads TGTGCCAGCAGCTTAATGGCTAGCGGGGGGCAAGAGACCCAGTACTTC.